This T cell receptor beta chain was recorded in a study of blood T cell repertoires in COVID-19. Study-level background: COVID-19 samples collected from the United States, Italy and Spain covered acute and convalescent phases. Sources were T cells, B-cell-depleted T cells, or PBMCs; the material itself was cDNA or gDNA.

In germline, CDR1 is ENHRY, CDR2 SYGVKD. V lost 4 bases to trimming and J lost 0 bases, with 10 bases between them. The CDR3 length is 14 residues. The authors' processing: Amplification of reference gene primers provided the estimated nucleated cell counts. TCRdb's copy holds only in-frame clones and misses some; the assay was immunoSEQ multiplex PCR. V and J calls and clone size are those listed in that table; D and trimming were worked out from the DNA. The sample includes approximately 270,000 clones, 91% of them seen just once. Clinical history reported by participants formed the basis on which cohorts were assigned. This clone showed up just once.

Sequenced material: PBMCs or T cells enriched from blood (not recorded which). The genes are TRBV10-3 and TRBJ2-7; D gene unclear. This sequence originates from a human donor in a cohort exposed to, infected with or recovered from COVID-19 (not recorded which). The donor label of this sample is uncertain. CDR3: CAISVLATSYEQYF. CDR3 coding DNA: TGTGCCATCAGTGTGTTGGCAACCTCCTACGAGCAGTACTTC.